A selection of T cell receptor beta chains follows, all from one sample in a study of response to subunit inactivated influenza vaccine. TCRdb recomputed calls from the RT-PCR reads with MiXCR, one row per CDR3 protein. This sample has 650,000 to 800,000 distinct CDR3 sequences, with less than 20% found just once. Sample: PBMCs from blood, taken 4 to 6 days after vaccination. Receptor source: a man in his fifties who received an inactivated influenza vaccine. The CDR3 runs from the conserved cysteine through the conserved F or W. A D gene is named only where the DNA matches it firmly. Not all rows give a size; the values are once, few, many and, for expanded clones, a class.

clone size	V gene	J gene	D gene	CDR3 length	CDR3 DNA	CDR3 protein
few	TRBV7-9	TRBJ2-7	TRBD1	14	TGTGCCAGCAGCCAAGGACAGGGGGCAATCGAGCAGTACTTC	CASSQGQGAIEQYF
-	TRBV3-1	TRBJ1-4	-	13	TGTGCCAGCAGGCCGGGCCGTCAGGAAAAACTGTTTTTT	CASRPGRQEKLFF
-	TRBV29-1	TRBJ2-2	-	14	TGCAGCGCCCCTGAACCGACGAACACCGGGGAGCTGTATTTT	CSAPEPTNTGELYF
few	TRBV7-2	TRBJ2-1	-	17	TGTGCCAGCAGCCCCGTGAGGCGGGGACCCCTCGACAATGAGCAGTTCTTC	CASSPVRRGPLDNEQFF
-	TRBV10-3	TRBJ2-3	TRBD1	17	TGTGCCATCAGTTCCAATCCACCGGGACAGGGTAAAGATACGCACTATTTT	CAISSNPPGQGKDTHYF
-	TRBV20-1	TRBJ2-1	-	14	TGCAGTGCTAAGGCGGGAATTTTTGTCAATGAGCAGTTCTTC	CSAKAGIFVNEQFF
few	TRBV7-9	TRBJ2-2	-	13	TGTGCCAGCAACACGGGGGTAGTCGGGGAGCTGTTTTTT	CASNTGVVGELFF
few	TRBV6-2/TRBV6-3	TRBJ1-1	TRBD1	14	TGTGCCAGCAGTTCGACAGGGTATGGCACTGAAGCTTTCTTT	CASSSTGYGTEAFF
many	TRBV29-1	TRBJ2-2	TRBD1	13	TGCAGCGGGGGACAGGGTCGAACCGGGGAGCTGTTTTTT	CSGGQGRTGELFF
-	TRBV20-1	TRBJ2-5	TRBD1	14	TGCAGTGCTCTTACGACAGGGTCCCAAGAGACCCAGTACTTC	CSALTTGSQETQYF
few	TRBV14	TRBJ1-6	-	14	TGTGCCAGCAGCCAAGAAGTGAGAAATTCACCCCTCCACTTT	CASSQEVRNSPLHF
-	TRBV9	TRBJ2-1	TRBD2	18	TGTGCCAGCAGCTCAAGACTAGCGGGAGGGCCTTCCTACAATGAGCAGTTCTTC	CASSSRLAGGPSYNEQFF
many	TRBV29-1	TRBJ1-1	-	13	TGCAGCGTTTCCAACGGGCGGAACACTGAAGCTTTCTTT	CSVSNGRNTEAFF
-	TRBV10-1	TRBJ2-3	-	19	TGCGCCAGCAGCCATCATACAGCAATTTTAACATCTAGCACAGATACGCAGTATTTT	CASSHHTAILTSSTDTQYF
few	TRBV20-1	TRBJ2-3	TRBD2	17	TGCAGTGCTAGTGGGCCGGCGGGGGGGCGGGGCACAGATACGCAGTATTTT	CSASGPAGGRGTDTQYF
few	TRBV27	TRBJ2-7	-	12	TGTGCCACCCGACCCAGGGGGGGCGAGCAGTACTTC	CATRPRGGEQYF
many	TRBV12-3/TRBV12-4	TRBJ1-5	-	13	TGTGCCAGCAGTCAAGGGAACAATCAGCCCCAGCATTTT	CASSQGNNQPQHF
-	TRBV20-1	TRBJ2-5	TRBD2	15	TGCAGTGCTAGAGATGGGAGGGGCAGCGGAATAAGCCAGCACTTC	CSARDGRGSGISQHF
-	TRBV13	TRBJ2-7	TRBD1	16	TGTGCCAGCAGCTCCCGGAAGACAGGGGGAAACTTTGAGCAGTACTTC	CASSSRKTGGNFEQYF
once	TRBV7-6	TRBJ2-2	-	13	TGTGCCAGCAGCTCCCACCCTGGCGGGGAGCTGTTTTTT	CASSSHPGGELFF
-	TRBV6-1	TRBJ2-1	-	15	TGTGCCAGCAGCCCCCGACTAGGATCCCTCAATGAGCAGTTCTTC	CASSPRLGSLNEQFF
few	TRBV20-1	TRBJ2-1	TRBD2	13	TGCAGTGCTCCAACTAGCGGGAGGGGTGAGCAGTTCTTC	CSAPTSGRGEQFF
-	TRBV6-2/TRBV6-3	TRBJ2-1	-	14	TGTGCCAGCAGTTACCCTGGGCGTCTGGATGAGCAGTTCTTC	CASSYPGRLDEQFF
few	TRBV6-5	TRBJ2-2	TRBD1	15	TGTGCCAGCAGTTTCGCAAGGGGGCCCGCCGGGGAGCTGTTTTTT	CASSFARGPAGELFF
-	TRBV5-6	TRBJ2-1	-	13	TGTGCCAGCAGCTTGTGGTGGGTATATGAGCAGTTCTTC	CASSLWWVYEQFF
-	TRBV20-1	TRBJ2-3	-	12	TGCAGTGCTAGAGTCCCCCCCGATACGCAGTATTTT	CSARVPPDTQYF
-	TRBV2	TRBJ1-6	TRBD1	15	TGTGCCAGCAGGACAGGGGCGATGGGTAATTCACCCCTCCACTTT	CASRTGAMGNSPLHF
-	TRBV15	TRBJ1-1	-	13	TGTGCCACCAGCAGAGATGTAGGGGCTGAAGCTTTCTTT	CATSRDVGAEAFF
few	TRBV6-1	TRBJ2-1	-	15	TGTGCCAGCAGTCCGTCCTACACGGATATTTATGAGCAGTTCTTC	CASSPSYTDIYEQFF
-	TRBV20-1	TRBJ2-5	-	18	TGCAGTGCTAGTTTTATTGGGCAGGCCGTGGGGGCGCGAGAGACCCAGTACTTC	CSASFIGQAVGARETQYF
few	TRBV5-5	TRBJ2-7	-	15	TGTGCCAGCAGCACCCGACATAAGAGCTCCTACGAGCAGTACTTC	CASSTRHKSSYEQYF
-	TRBV20-1	TRBJ2-7	-	14	TGCAGTGCTAGGACTTCTGTGGTCCCCTACGAGCAGTACTTC	CSARTSVVPYEQYF
few	TRBV24-1	TRBJ2-5	-	14	TGTGCCACCAGTGATTTTGACGGCAAAGAGACCCAGTACTTC	CATSDFDGKETQYF
-	TRBV5-1	TRBJ2-5	-	15	TGCGCCAGCAGCTTGGATGTAGGGGCAGGGGAGACCCAGTACTTC	CASSLDVGAGETQYF
few	TRBV20-1	TRBJ2-7	TRBD2	16	TGCAGTGCTAGAGATTTATTTAGCGGGAGCTCCTACGAGCAGTACTTC	CSARDLFSGSSYEQYF
-	TRBV15	TRBJ2-1	-	17	TGTGCCACCAGCAGGGGGGGCCCAGTTGGCTCCTACAATGAGCAGTTCTTC	CATSRGGPVGSYNEQFF
few	TRBV29-1	TRBJ2-7	TRBD1	14	TGCAGCGTTCGATACCGGGACAGGGGCTACGAGCAGTACTTC	CSVRYRDRGYEQYF
-	TRBV12-3/TRBV12-4	TRBJ2-3	TRBD1	17	TGTGCCAGCAGTTCACCGGGACAGGGTGTACCTACAGATACGCAGTATTTT	CASSSPGQGVPTDTQYF
-	TRBV15	TRBJ2-5	-	14	TGTGCCACCAGTGACGGGGTTTCCCAAGAGACCCAGTACTTC	CATSDGVSQETQYF
-	TRBV20-1	TRBJ2-3	-	14	TGCAGTGCTCACCTCCCGGGACTTAGGGATACGCAGTATTTT	CSAHLPGLRDTQYF